This TCR beta chain appears in the sequencing data of a study of shared clonotypes between healthy human individuals. Across the study: Donors were two women and a few men aged 18 to 49.

A word on this clone: Antigen unknown.

Study outcomes and limitations: With few donors, the genetic and exposure-history diversity represented was limited.

Sequencing used immunoSEQ multiplex PCR; TCRdb keeps in-frame clones, though not all of them. Of about 480,000 clones listed, 60% to 80% are singletons. Unsorted material relied on approximately 100 million PBMCs as the source of genomic DNA. CDR1 is LNHDA and CDR2 is SQIVND in the germline V gene (reference sequence). The CDR3 extends over 13 amino acids. V shed 4 bases and J shed 5 bases, with 11 bases lying between them. Sequenced material: PBMCs. This TCR was recovered from a woman between 40 and 50 years old in good health. Some clones in this sample may be carry-over from other donors' samples. The chain links TRBV19 to TRBJ2-5; D call uncertain. CDR3 region: CASSTLGSETQYF. CDR3 in DNA: TGTGCCAGTAGTACGCTGGGTTCGGAGACCCAGTACTTC.